This T cell receptor (beta chain) was identified during a study of glioma-infiltrating T cells. Trimming removed 2 bases from V and 3 bases from J; junction bases left unmatched: 10. The CDR3 has 18 residues. Per germline, CDR1 SGHDN and CDR2 FVKESK. This clonotype was counted ten times or more. The iRepertoire nested amplicon-rescue multiplex PCR amplified TCR alpha and beta CDR3s from RNA. TCRdb re-called the multiplex PCR reads with MiXCR, one entry per CDR3 protein. The sample holds tens of thousands of distinct CDR3 sequences, roughly 39% seen once. The chain combines TRBV14 with TRBJ2-1; the match to TRBD2 covers 10 bases. This clonotype was obtained from a human donor with low-grade glioma or glioblastoma, undergoing nonglioma brain surgery, or in good health (not recorded which). The sample comprised glioma tissue, nonneoplastic brain tissue, or PBMCs (not recorded which). The DNA for the CDR3 is TGTGCCAGCAGCCAAATTAGCGGGGGGCCTCATCGCTACAATGAGCAGTTCTTC. Translating it yields CASSQISGGPHRYNEQFF. The whole variable domain, filled in from reference TRBV14 and TRBJ2-1, reads EAGVTQFPSHSVIEKGQTVTLRCDPISGHDNLYWYRRVMGKEIKFLLHFVKESKQDESGMPNNRFLAERTGGTYSTLKVQPAELEDSGVYFCASSQISGGPHRYNEQFFGPGTRLTVL.